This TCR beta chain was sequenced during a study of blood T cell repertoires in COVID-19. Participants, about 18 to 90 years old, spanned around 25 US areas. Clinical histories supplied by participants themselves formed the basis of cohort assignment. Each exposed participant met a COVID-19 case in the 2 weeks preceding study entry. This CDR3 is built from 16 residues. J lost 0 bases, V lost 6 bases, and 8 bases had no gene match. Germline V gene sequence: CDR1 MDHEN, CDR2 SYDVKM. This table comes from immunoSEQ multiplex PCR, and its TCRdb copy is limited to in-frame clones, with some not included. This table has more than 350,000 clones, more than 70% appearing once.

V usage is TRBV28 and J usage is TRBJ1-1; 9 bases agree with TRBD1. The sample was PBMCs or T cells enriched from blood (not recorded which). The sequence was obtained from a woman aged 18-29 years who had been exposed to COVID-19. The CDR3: CASSFGTGNMNTEAFF. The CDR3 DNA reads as TGTGCCAGCAGCTTTGGGACAGGGAACATGAACACTGAAGCTTTCTTT.